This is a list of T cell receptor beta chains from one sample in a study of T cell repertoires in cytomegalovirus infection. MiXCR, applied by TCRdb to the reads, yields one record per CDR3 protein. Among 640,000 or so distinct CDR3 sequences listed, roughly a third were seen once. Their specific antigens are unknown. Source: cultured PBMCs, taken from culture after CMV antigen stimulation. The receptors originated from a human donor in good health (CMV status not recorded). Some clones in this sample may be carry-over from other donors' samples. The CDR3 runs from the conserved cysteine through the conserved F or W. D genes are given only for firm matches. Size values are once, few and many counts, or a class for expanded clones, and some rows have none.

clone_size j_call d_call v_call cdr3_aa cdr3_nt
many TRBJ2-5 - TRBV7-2 CASSPLSPLETQYF TGTGCCAGCAGCCCTTTATCTCCCCTGGAGACCCAGTACTTC
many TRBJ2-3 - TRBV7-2 CASSLFDTQYF TGTGCCAGCAGCTTATTTGATACGCAGTATTTT
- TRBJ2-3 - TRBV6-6 CASRGPATDTQYF TGTGCCAGCAGGGGACCCGCAACAGATACGCAGTATTTT
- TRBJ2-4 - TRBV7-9 CASSARKESAKNIQYF TGTGCCAGCAGCGCCCGGAAGGAATCCGCCAAAAACATTCAGTACTTC
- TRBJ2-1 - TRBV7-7 CASSLGLEDHEQFF TGTGCCAGCAGCTTGGGTCTGGAGGACCATGAGCAGTTCTTC
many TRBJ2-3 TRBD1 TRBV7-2 CASSLGTGIDTQYF TGTGCCAGCAGCTTAGGGACAGGGATAGATACGCAGTATTTT
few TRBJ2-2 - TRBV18 CASSPNPNTGELFF TGTGCCAGCTCACCTAATCCGAACACCGGGGAGCTGTTTTTT
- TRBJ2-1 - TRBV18 CASSRAEDPDEQFF TGTGCCAGCTCACGAGCAGAAGACCCTGATGAGCAGTTCTTC
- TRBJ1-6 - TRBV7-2 CASSLAGLLPSPLHF TGTGCCAGCAGCTTAGCCGGACTCTTACCTTCACCCCTCCACTTT
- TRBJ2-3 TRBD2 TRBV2 CAGTLAGSTDTQYF TGTGCCGGCACACTAGCGGGGAGCACAGATACGCAGTATTTT
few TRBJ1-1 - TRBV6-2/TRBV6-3 CASSYPRGTEAFF TGTGCCAGCAGTTACCCGCGGGGGACTGAAGCTTTCTTT
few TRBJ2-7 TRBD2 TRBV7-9 CASSSLERGKQYF TGTGCCAGCAGCTCCTTGGAGCGGGGAAAGCAGTACTTC
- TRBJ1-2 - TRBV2 CASGGAGLRWGYTF TGTGCCAGCGGGGGTGCGGGGTTGCGTTGGGGCTACACCTTC
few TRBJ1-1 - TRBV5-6 CASSPDRPQDTEAFF TGTGCCAGCAGCCCCGACAGGCCGCAGGACACTGAAGCTTTCTTT
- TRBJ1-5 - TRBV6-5 CASSPTGPGDQPQHF TGTGCCAGCAGCCCCACAGGGCCCGGGGATCAGCCCCAGCATTTT
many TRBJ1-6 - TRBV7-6 CASSLDRGSPLHF TGTGCCAGCAGCCTGGATCGGGGGTCACCCCTCCACTTT
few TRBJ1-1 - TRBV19 CASSISVNTEAFF TGTGCCAGTAGTATTAGTGTTAACACTGAAGCTTTCTTT
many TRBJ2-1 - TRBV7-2 CASSLARGRAPRTNEQFF TGTGCCAGCAGCTTAGCGCGGGGCCGGGCACCGCGAACCAATGAGCAGTTCTTC
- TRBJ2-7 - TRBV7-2 CASSPSPAYEQYF TGTGCCAGCAGCCCCTCGCCCGCCTACGAGCAGTACTTC
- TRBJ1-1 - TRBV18 CASSPYGHTEAFF TGTGCCAGCTCACCATATGGCCACACTGAAGCTTTCTTT